Each of the 21 T cell receptor beta chains below was sequenced from the same sample in a study of T cell changes during pregnancy in multiple sclerosis. Generated by immunoSEQ multiplex PCR, the TCRdb table keeps only in-frame clones and is missing some. The sample includes 40,000 to 45,000 clones, around nine tenths seen only once; the top ten take more than 0.7%. The sequencing used CD4+ T cells from peripheral blood mononuclear cells, collected after pregnancy. These receptors all come from a female donor with multiple sclerosis, enrolled in a pregnancy study.

The genes are TRBV5-4 and TRBJ2-1; 8 bases map to TRBD2. V was clipped by 2 bases and J by 7 bases; unmatched bases: 8. The germline V gene has CDR1 SGHNT and CDR2 YYREEE (reference sequence). This CDR3 is 15 amino acids long. The CDR3: CASSLSGGVGNEQFF. CDR3 nucleotide sequence: TGTGCCAGCAGCTTAAGCGGGGGAGTAGGGAATGAGCAGTTCTTC.

This clone is categorized as medium-sized. The V and J genes are TRBV5-1 and TRBJ1-6; a weak D match, TRBD1 (6 bases). CDR3 length equals 17 residues. V was cut by 4 bases and J by 6 bases, with 20 bases left in between. Per germline, CDR1 SGHRS and CDR2 YFSETQ. CDR3 sequence reads: CASSQSQGSQLNSPLHF. CDR3 sequence (DNA): TGCGCCAGCAGCCAGAGTCAGGGGAGCCAGCTTAATTCACCCCTCCACTTT. The whole variable domain, filled in from reference TRBV5-1 and TRBJ1-6, reads KAGVTQTPRYLIKTRGQQVTLSCSPISGHRSVSWYQQTPGQGLQFLFEYFSETQRNKGNFPGRFSGRQFSNSRSEMNVSTLELGDSALYLCASSQSQGSQLNSPLHFGNGTRLTVT.

The chain combines TRBV11-2 with TRBJ2-1; possible D gene TRBD1, 5 bases. The CDR3 loop spans 12 amino acids. Trimming took 5 bases from V and 9 from J, leaving 11 bases between them. CDR1 and CDR2 (germline): SGHAT, FQNNGV. The chain's CDR3 is CASSRQGSEQFF. CDR3 nucleotides: TGTGCCAGCAGCCGCCAGGGATCTGAGCAGTTCTTC.

This chain joins TRBV9 and TRBJ1-6; tentatively, D is TRBD1 (5 bases). The CDR3 runs 15 residues. V lost 0 bases and J lost 11, with 15 bases in between. From germline, CDR1 is SGDLS and CDR2 YYNGEE. CDR3: CASSVGPQGYPPLHF. Written as DNA, the CDR3 is TGTGCCAGCAGCGTAGGCCCCCAGGGTTACCCACCCCTCCACTTT.

The chain joins TRBV6-5 to TRBJ1-2; 7 bases match TRBD1. The CDR3 length is 13 residues. The V gene's germline CDR1 is MNHEY and CDR2 SVGAGI. V was pared by 5 bases and J by 8 bases, with 8 bases of the junction left unmatched. CDR3 nucleotides: TGTGCCAGCAGTCACAGGGGAATGGCAGGCTACACCTTC. This codes for CASSHRGMAGYTF.

The table lists this clone with a few counts. This sequence joins TRBV30 and TRBJ1-4; D uncertain. Deletions cut 8 bases from V and 3 bases from J, with 16 bases between. The germline CDR1 and CDR2 sequences are GTSNPN and SVGIG (reference sequence). This CDR3 has 14 amino acids. The CDR3 protein is CALEEGRANEKLFF. CDR3 nucleotide sequence: TGTGCCCTGGAGGAGGGTAGAGCTAATGAAAAACTGTTTTTT.

This clone was seen only once. The chain is built from TRBV5-7 and TRBJ2-7; 11 nucleotides align to TRBD1. Being an ORF, TRBV5-7 has a function that is uncertain. This CDR3 region has 17 residues. The V segment lost 4 bases and the J segment 0 bases; nucleotides outside the gene matches: 9. The CDR3: CASSPWGGTGGSYEQYF. The CDR3 coding sequence is TGTGCCAGCAGCCCGTGGGGGGGGACAGGGGGCTCCTACGAGCAGTACTTC.

V gene TRBV29-1 combines with J gene TRBJ1-2; the match to TRBD1 covers 9 bases. With 3 bases clipped from V and 3 bases from J, the junction kept 11 bases outside the gene matches. CDR1 SQVTM and CDR2 ANQGSEA come from the germline V gene. The CDR3 is made up of 16 amino acids. The CDR3 is CSVDLNRDREYYGYTF. The CDR3 nucleotides read TGCAGCGTTGATTTAAACCGGGACAGGGAGTACTATGGCTACACCTTC.

This chain connects TRBV18 to TRBJ2-7, with TRBD2 matching over 8 bases. V gave up 3 bases and J gave up 6 bases; unmatched junction bases: 10. The CDR3 is 15 residues long. Germline CDR1 and CDR2: KGHSH and LQKENI. The CDR3 DNA follows: TGTGCCAGCTCACCCCGGGGGGGCTTTGATTCCGAGCAGTACTTC. It encodes CASSPRGGFDSEQYF.

The genes are TRBV2 and TRBJ2-3, with 7 bases aligning to TRBD2. J gave up 2 bases and V 4 bases, and 6 bases lay outside the gene matches. The CDR3 has 15 residues. In germline, CDR1 is SNHLY, CDR2 FYNNEI. CDR3 loop: CASSAGTTVTDTQYF. In DNA form, the CDR3 reads TGTGCCAGCAGTGCCGGGACTACTGTCACAGATACGCAGTATTTT.

The chain combines TRBV7-2 with TRBJ1-2; possible D gene TRBD1, 5 bases. V lost 2 bases to trimming and J lost 6 bases, with 10 bases between them. The CDR3 contains 13 residues. Germline-derived CDR1 and CDR2 are SGHTA and FQGNSA. The CDR3 reads CASSLIVRDGYTF. The CDR3, as DNA: TGTGCCAGCAGCTTAATAGTCAGGGATGGCTACACCTTC.

This chain links TRBV5-7 with TRBJ2-2; 8 nucleotides match TRBD1. Being an ORF, TRBV5-7 has a function that is uncertain. This CDR3 is 13 amino acids long. The J segment lost 1 base and the V segment lost 10 bases, leaving 3 bases of the junction unmatched. This CDR3 reads CAEGQGNTGELFF. CDR3 DNA: TGTGCCGAAGGACAGGGGAACACCGGGGAGCTGTTTTTT.

CDR3 coding DNA: TGTGCCAGCAGTACGGTCGGCAATGAGCAGTTCTTC. Residues: CASSTVGNEQFF. The chain couples TRBV6-1 to TRBJ2-1; no clear D gene. The V end was cut by 5 bases, the J end by 6 bases, with 8 bases between. There are 12 residues in the CDR3. CDR1 is MNHNS, CDR2 SASEGT, per germline.

The gene calls are TRBV4-1 and TRBJ1-4; possible D gene TRBD1, 6 bases. CDR1 is MGHRA, CDR2 YSYEKL, per germline. This CDR3 is 11 amino acids long. The V and J ends lost 8 bases and 8 bases respectively, with 9 bases between them. CDR3: CASGGGEKLFF. The CDR3 DNA follows: TGCGCCAGCGGTGGGGGCGAAAAACTGTTTTTT.

The chain joins TRBV5-4 to TRBJ2-4, with D tentatively TRBD1 (6 bases). CDR3 length: 15 amino acids. The germline V gene encodes CDR1 SGHNT and CDR2 YYREEE (reference sequence). The V and J ends lost 0 bases and 3 bases respectively, with 10 bases between them. Here the CDR3 reads CASSLDRVGKNIQYF. The DNA of the CDR3 is TGTGCCAGCAGCTTGGACAGGGTGGGCAAAAACATTCAGTACTTC.

This rearrangement joins TRBV10-1 to TRBJ2-5, with TRBD2 matching 14 bases. The CDR3 spans 16 residues. CDR1 is WNHNN and CDR2 is SYGVQD in the germline V gene (reference sequence). The ends lost 4 bases at V and 2 bases at J; junction bases unmatched: 3. Here the CDR3 reads CASSGTSGGSQETQYF. The CDR3 nucleotides are TGCGCCAGCAGTGGGACTAGCGGGGGGTCGCAAGAGACCCAGTACTTC.

Sample share makes this clone medium-sized. V and J are TRBV11-2 and TRBJ1-1, with 7 bases matching TRBD1. Losses at the gene ends were 5 bases for V and 0 bases for J; bases not matched to a gene: 6. This CDR3 comprises 15 residues. Germline assignment: CDR1 SGHAT and CDR2 FQNNGV. CDR3 sequence: CASSPLTGMNTEAFF. In DNA form, the CDR3 reads TGTGCCAGCAGCCCCCTGACAGGGATGAACACTGAAGCTTTCTTT. The whole variable domain, remainder taken from reference TRBV11-2 and TRBJ1-1, is EAGVAQSPRYKIIEKRQSVAFWCNPISGHATLYWYQQILGQGPKLLIQFQNNGVVDDSQLPKDRFSAERLKGVDSTLKIQPAKLEDSAVYLCASSPLTGMNTEAFFGQGTRLTVV.

This clone appeared once. The CDR3 is CASSRTSEGYEQYF. In DNA form, the CDR3 reads TGTGCCAGCAGCCGGACTAGCGAAGGCTACGAGCAGTACTTC. V and J are TRBV7-6 and TRBJ2-7, with 9 bases matching TRBD2. The V and J ends lost 5 bases and 3 bases, in that order; junction bases with no gene match: 5. From germline, CDR1 is SGHVS and CDR2 FNYEAQ. The CDR3 is 14 amino acids.

The chain is built from TRBV19 and TRBJ2-1; 8 bases are shared with TRBD1. CDR3 length: 16 amino acids. Per the germline V gene, CDR1 is LNHDA and CDR2 is SQIVND (reference sequence). The ends lost 5 bases at V and 8 bases at J; junction bases unmatched: 14. The CDR3 loop reads CASSHPGQGRSDEQFF. DNA for the CDR3: TGTGCCAGTAGTCACCCTGGACAGGGCCGCAGCGATGAGCAGTTCTTC.

This chain links TRBV18 with TRBJ1-1; D is unclear. Germline-derived CDR1 and CDR2 are KGHSH and LQKENI. The ends were cut back, 1 base at V and 4 bases at J, with 13 bases in the middle. The CDR3 covers 15 residues. The CDR3 sequence is CASSPRITEGTEAFF. CDR3 DNA: TGTGCCAGCTCACCACGAATTACGGAGGGCACTGAAGCTTTCTTT. The full variable domain, with the rest looked up from reference TRBV18 and TRBJ1-1, is NAGVMQNPRHLVRRRGQEARLRCSPMKGHSHVYWYRQLPEEGLKFMVYLQKENIIDESGMPKERFSAEFPKEGPSILRIQQVVRGDSAAYFCASSPRITEGTEAFFGQGTRLTVV.

The chain recombines TRBV6-4 with TRBJ1-6, with D maybe TRBD1 (6 bases). CDR3 length: 14 residues. Germline V gene data show CDR1 as MRHNA and CDR2 as SNTAGT. V lost 6 bases to trimming and J lost 9 bases, with 15 bases between them. The CDR3 loop is CASSLTGSGSPLHF. The CDR3 coding sequence is TGTGCCAGCAGCCTTACAGGGTCTGGTTCACCCCTCCACTTT.